The present T cell receptor (beta chain) was sequenced within a study of shared clonotypes between healthy human individuals. Study in general: Three plates were used per donor for CD4 naive, three for CD4 memory, two for CD8 naive and one for CD8 memory.

Naive CD8 cells lacked CD45RO, underwent positive selection for CCR7 and left out terminally differentiated effector memory CD45RA+ cells. The study's findings and limits: Generally, naive subsets came out with larger estimated richness than memory subsets. Specimens sampled were limited to blood, with tissue repertoires likely differing.

Deep was the level used in running the assay. Produced via immunoSEQ multiplex PCR; TCRdb's table is partial and in-frame only. The sample yields about 2 million clones, approximately 94% seen once. Concerning this clone: No antigen is known for it.

The length of the CDR3 is 14 residues. Germline CDR1 and CDR2: SGHDT and YYEEEE. Unmatched junction bases numbered 4, after V lost 3 bases and J lost 2 bases. This sequence joins TRBV5-6 and TRBJ2-7, with 8 nucleotides matching TRBD2. The sample was naive CD8+ T cells sorted from blood. The receptor comes from a man younger than 35 in good health. This CDR3 is CASSSATSAYEQYF. CDR3 nucleotide sequence: TGTGCCAGCAGCTCGGCGACTAGCGCCTACGAGCAGTACTTC.